This TCR beta chain stems from a study of OX40 agonist ivuxolimab in advanced cancers. About the research overall: Head and neck, renal cell, melanoma or hepatocellular carcinoma were the cancers that dose-escalation patients had. Partial response was recorded in three patients: one hepatocellular carcinoma and two cutaneous melanoma cases.

Some clones are missing from TCRdb's copy, which holds only in-frame ones; the method was immunoSEQ multiplex PCR. Counted here are 55,000 to 80,000 clones, 65% to 85% occurring once; the ten biggest clones make up approximately 1%. Autoimmune disease history or systemic immunosuppression excluded patients. Samples were taken at baseline and on day 1 of cycles 4 and 7. The CDR3 is made up of 11 amino acids. Between the trimmed V and J ends, which lost 6 bases and 8 bases, there was a span of 10 bases. From germline, CDR1 is SNHLY and CDR2 FYNNEI. The sample was CD4+ or CD8+ T cells sorted from blood, taken in a trial of the OX40 agonist ivuxolimab. The chain recombines TRBV2 with TRBJ1-2; D might be TRBD1 (5 bases). The clonotype was recovered from an adult with an advanced solid tumor such as melanoma, head and neck, liver or kidney cancer. The CDR3 DNA sequence: TGTGCCAGCAGAGCTGAGGGGGGCTACACCTTC. Encoded protein: CASRAEGGYTF.